Following are 30 T cell receptor beta chains from one sample sequenced in a study of blood T cell repertoires in COVID-19. TCRdb's table, derived via immunoSEQ multiplex PCR, lists solely in-frame clones and lacks some. The table lists 30,000 to 35,000 clones, around 73% of them singletons. Specimen: peripheral blood. These receptors all come from a woman aged 55-70 years with acute or convalescent COVID-19.

The V call is TRBV19, the J call TRBJ1-1; perhaps TRBD1 as D (6 bases). The germline CDR1 and CDR2 sequences are LNHDA and SQIVND (reference sequence). CDR3 length: 15 amino acids. The V end lost 6 bases, the J end lost 6 bases, and 20 bases lay between the germline ends. The CDR3 loop is CASSLQGRVSAEAFF. CDR3 nucleotide sequence: TGTGCCAGTAGCCTACAGGGCCGGGTATCAGCTGAAGCTTTCTTT.

This chain joins TRBV10-1 and TRBJ2-3, with 8 nucleotides matching TRBD2. The CDR3 consists of 16 residues. Per the germline V gene, CDR1 is WNHNN and CDR2 is SYGVQD (reference sequence). Unmatched junction bases numbered 5, after V lost 3 bases and J lost 0 bases. Written as DNA, the CDR3 is TGCGCCAGCAGTGAACAAGCGGGGGTTAGCACAGATACGCAGTATTTT. It yields the protein CASSEQAGVSTDTQYF.

This chain links TRBV6-1 with TRBJ1-2; D unresolved. This CDR3 is built from 13 residues. V lost 1 base and J lost 7, with 10 bases in between. Germline V CDR1 and CDR2: MNHNS, SASEGT. CDR3 protein: CASSEVKSGGYTF. CDR3 bases: TGTGCCAGCAGTGAAGTGAAGTCCGGTGGCTACACCTTC.

The chain recombines TRBV18 with TRBJ1-2; 8 bases align to TRBD1. Germline V gene data show CDR1 as KGHSH and CDR2 as LQKENI. The V segment lost 3 bases and the J segment 4 bases; nucleotides outside the gene matches: 1. The length of the CDR3 is 13 residues. The CDR3 nucleotides read TGTGCCAGCTCACCGGACAGGGTCTATGGCTACACCTTC. Its translation is CASSPDRVYGYTF.

The chain employs TRBV19 and TRBJ1-1; D is unresolved. V was pared by 6 bases and J by 4 bases, with 15 bases between. Germline loops: CDR1 LNHDA, CDR2 SQIVND (reference sequence). CDR3 length: 14 amino acids. DNA of the CDR3: TGTGCCAGTAGCCCGGGTGAGGTGGGCACTGAAGCTTTCTTT. It yields the protein CASSPGEVGTEAFF.

The chain employs TRBV28 and TRBJ2-1; 8 bases map to TRBD1. The CDR3 loop spans 11 amino acids. From germline, CDR1 is MDHEN and CDR2 SYDVKM. Trimming at V came to 6 bases and at J to 11 bases, leaving 3 bases not matched to a gene. The CDR3 DNA reads TGTGCCAGCAGACAGGGGGACAAGCAGTTCTTC. This sequence encodes CASRQGDKQFF.

This clone showed up just once. The chain couples TRBV7-9 to TRBJ1-1; no reliable D call. Deletions cut 2 bases from V and 5 bases from J, with 9 bases between. Per germline, CDR1 SEHNR and CDR2 FQNEAQ (reference sequence). The CDR3 length is 13 residues. The CDR3, as DNA: TGTGCCAGCAGCTTAAGATGGGAGACTGAAGCTTTCTTT. Protein: CASSLRWETEAFF.

The CDR3 loop reads CSASILAKGEQFF. DNA for the CDR3: TGCAGTGCTAGTATACTAGCAAAGGGTGAGCAGTTCTTC. The chain combines TRBV20-1 with TRBJ2-1, with D possibly being TRBD2 (6 bases). Germline V gives CDR1 DFQATT, CDR2 SNEGSKA (reference sequence). This CDR3 contains 13 residues. Trimming pared 3 bases from V and 9 bases from J, leaving 15 bases between.

V usage is TRBV19 and J usage is TRBJ2-2; 7 bases line up with TRBD1. Germline values: CDR1 LNHDA, CDR2 SQIVND (reference sequence). The CDR3 covers 16 residues. The V gene end was trimmed by 4 bases and the J gene end by 1 base; junction bases not matched to a gene: 6. The CDR3 coding sequence is TGTGCCAGTAGTAAAGAGGGGGCGCGGAACACCGGGGAGCTGTTTTTT. Translated: CASSKEGARNTGELFF.

This clone came up once. The gene calls are TRBV6-4 and TRBJ2-3; maybe TRBD1 (6 bases). Germline V CDR1 and CDR2: MRHNA, SNTAGT. V was pared by 2 bases and J by 0 bases, with 12 bases between. The CDR3 contains 16 residues. Here the CDR3 reads CASSDRTATSTDTQYF. The CDR3 bases are TGTGCCAGCAGTGACAGGACAGCCACTAGCACAGATACGCAGTATTTT.

V usage is TRBV24-1 and J usage is TRBJ1-5; perhaps TRBD1 as D (6 bases). CDR3 size: 14 residues. The V end was cut by 7 bases, the J end by 8 bases, with 17 bases between. CDR1 and CDR2 from the germline V gene are KGHDR and SFDVKD. This CDR3 reads CATRGAGAREPQHF. The CDR3 nucleotides are TGTGCCACCAGGGGGGCAGGGGCGCGGGAGCCCCAGCATTTT.

The chain joins TRBV2 to TRBJ1-3; D uncertain. The ends were cut back, 8 bases at V and 0 bases at J, with 14 bases in the middle. This CDR3 spans 15 amino acids. Germline V gives CDR1 SNHLY, CDR2 FYNNEI. The DNA for the CDR3 is TGTGCCAGCGCGGGCCCGGACGGCTCTGGAAACACCATATATTTT. Translation: CASAGPDGSGNTIYF.

The count of this clone is one. The rearrangement joins TRBV30 to TRBJ2-3; TRBD2 matches at 8 bases. This CDR3 is built from 15 residues. After removal of 5 bases from V and 2 bases from J, the junction contained 9 bases not matched to a gene. Germline CDR1 reads GTSNPN; CDR2 reads SVGIG (reference sequence). The CDR3 sequence: CAWGELAASTDTQYF. The CDR3 coding sequence is TGTGCCTGGGGTGAACTAGCGGCTTCCACAGATACGCAGTATTTT. Based on the CDR3 plus reference TRBV30 and TRBJ2-3, the full variable domain is SQTIHQWPATLVQPVGSPLSLECTVEGTSNPNLYWYRQAAGRGLQLLFYSVGIGQISSEVPQNLSASRPQDRQFILSSKKLLLSDSGFYLCAWGELAASTDTQYFGPGTRLTVL.

The chain is built from TRBV18 and TRBJ2-7; 10 bases agree with TRBD1. V lost 2 bases, J lost 6 bases, and 4 bases stayed unmatched. This CDR3 contains 14 residues. The germline gives CDR1 KGHSH, CDR2 LQKENI. The CDR3 DNA follows: TGTGCCAGCTCACCAGCGACAGGGGGCGCCGAGCAGTACTTC. It is translated as CASSPATGGAEQYF. The full variable domain, completed using reference TRBV18 and TRBJ2-7, is NAGVMQNPRHLVRRRGQEARLRCSPMKGHSHVYWYRQLPEEGLKFMVYLQKENIIDESGMPKERFSAEFPKEGPSILRIQQVVRGDSAAYFCASSPATGGAEQYFGPGTRLTVT.

The chain uses TRBV3-1 (or the pseudogene TRBV3-2) and TRBJ2-7, with 12 bases aligning to TRBD2. V lost 6 bases, J lost 3 bases, and 12 bases stayed unmatched. Germline CDR1 and CDR2: LGHDT and YNNKEL (reference sequence). This CDR3 region has 17 residues. CDR3 DNA: TGTGCCAGCAGTACCCACCCGGGACTAGCGGGTATCTACGAGCAGTACTTC. The encoded protein is CASSTHPGLAGIYEQYF.

The chain combines TRBV19 with TRBJ2-1; D is perhaps TRBD1 (6 bases). The CDR3 is made up of 14 amino acids. Germline-derived CDR1 and CDR2 are LNHDA and SQIVND (reference sequence). Trimming shortened V by 4 bases and J by 10 bases, and 17 bases separated the two germline ends. DNA for the CDR3: TGTGCCAGTAGTAACCAACAGGGTATGAGAGAGCAGTTCTTC. This sequence encodes CASSNQQGMREQFF.

Here the CDR3 reads CASSQRGYGYTF. The DNA of the CDR3 is TGTGCCAGCAGCCAAAGGGGGTATGGCTACACCTTC. The chain recombines TRBV27 with TRBJ1-2, with D maybe TRBD1 (6 bases). The CDR3 runs to 12 residues. Germline values: CDR1 MNHEY, CDR2 SMNVEV (reference sequence). The germline V and J ends were trimmed by 6 bases and 5 bases, with 10 bases remaining between them.

This chain uses TRBV7-2 with TRBJ2-5; tentatively, D is TRBD1 (6 bases). Deletions cut 3 bases from V and 5 bases from J, with 16 bases between. This CDR3 is built from 15 residues. Germline CDR1 reads SGHTA; CDR2 reads FQGNSA. CDR3 amino acids: CASSFRDIWPETQYF. The CDR3 nucleotides are TGTGCCAGCAGCTTCCGGGACATTTGGCCGGAGACCCAGTACTTC.

This chain joins TRBV4-1 and TRBJ1-4; 7 bases map to TRBD1. V dropped 3 bases and J dropped 3; count of bases not matched to a gene: 10. The germline V gene encodes CDR1 MGHRA and CDR2 YSYEKL. This CDR3 contains 17 residues. The CDR3 is CASSQQTATGANEKLFF. CDR3 DNA: TGCGCCAGCAGCCAGCAGACGGCTACAGGGGCTAATGAAAAACTGTTTTTT.

The chain combines TRBV7-9 with TRBJ2-2; 14 bases align to TRBD2. Looked up from germline, CDR1 is SEHNR and CDR2 is FQNEAQ (reference sequence). The CDR3 loop spans 18 amino acids. V shed 2 bases and J 4 bases; nucleotides not matched to a gene: 6. CDR3 bases: TGTGCCAGCAGCTTAAGACTAGCGGGGGGGCCATCCACCGGGGAGCTGTTTTTT. Its protein is CASSLRLAGGPSTGELFF.

The V and J genes are TRBV7-8 and TRBJ1-4; 9 nucleotides agree with TRBD1. With V trimmed by 5 bases and J by 3 bases, 13 bases remained unmatched. The CDR3 is 18 residues long. Looked up from germline, CDR1 is SGHVS and CDR2 is FQNEAQ. CDR3 nucleotide sequence: TGTGCCAGCAGCCCCCACAGGGACAGGGTCCGGGCTAATGAAAAACTGTTTTTT. Amino acids: CASSPHRDRVRANEKLFF. The whole variable domain, remainder taken from reference TRBV7-8 and TRBJ1-4, is GAGVSQSPRYKVAKRGQDVALRCDPISGHVSLFWYQQALGQGPEFLTYFQNEAQLDKSGLPSDRFFAERPEGSVSTLKIQRTQQEDSAVYLCASSPHRDRVRANEKLFFGSGTQLSVL.

This clone was detected only once. The chain uses TRBV9 and TRBJ2-3; 8 bases map to TRBD1. The CDR3 is made up of 18 amino acids. Losses at the gene ends were 3 bases for V and 6 bases for J; bases not matched to a gene: 18. The germline V gene has CDR1 SGDLS and CDR2 YYNGEE. This CDR3 is CASSAYSGQGFYEDTQYF. In DNA, the CDR3 is TGTGCCAGCAGCGCGTACAGCGGACAGGGCTTCTACGAGGATACGCAGTATTTT.

V is TRBV6-5 and J is TRBJ2-7; D remains unclear. V lost 5 bases to trimming and J lost 1 base, with 3 bases between them. Looked up from germline, CDR1 is MNHEY and CDR2 is SVGAGI. The CDR3 extends over 11 amino acids. The CDR3 bases are TGTGCCAGCAGTCCTTCCTACGAGCAGTACTTC. Translating it yields CASSPSYEQYF.

The chain has TRBV11-2 and TRBJ2-7, with TRBD1 as a possible D gene (5 bases). V was pared by 7 bases and J by 2 bases, with 12 bases between. Germline CDR1 and CDR2: SGHAT and FQNNGV. This CDR3 region has 13 residues. The CDR3 reads CASTQDKPYEQYF. CDR3 DNA: TGTGCCAGCACCCAGGACAAGCCCTACGAGCAGTACTTC.

The chain combines TRBV5-6 with TRBJ2-3; 7 nucleotides match TRBD1. The CDR3 runs to 15 residues. Trimming at V came to 0 bases and at J to 6 bases, leaving 7 bases not matched to a gene. Germline CDR1 and CDR2: SGHDT and YYEEEE. CDR3 bases: TGTGCCAGCAGCTTGGCGAGACAGGGCTCCGATACGCAGTATTTT. Its translation: CASSLARQGSDTQYF.

V gene TRBV14 combines with J gene TRBJ1-1, with D unclear. The CDR3 is 12 amino acids. With 3 bases removed from V and 3 bases from J, the gap between germline ends came to 5 bases. The V gene's germline CDR1 is SGHDN and CDR2 FVKESK. The CDR3 DNA sequence: TGTGCCAGCAGCCAGGCTTACACTGAAGCTTTCTTT. Translating it yields CASSQAYTEAFF.

The chain employs TRBV12-3 or TRBV12-4 and TRBJ2-3; D is unclear. V was trimmed by 4 bases and J by 0 bases, leaving 5 bases between them. This CDR3 contains 13 residues. CDR3 amino acids: CASSSVSTDTQYF. The CDR3 region has the DNA TGTGCCAGCAGTTCCGTCAGCACAGATACGCAGTATTTT.

The chain couples TRBV5-4 to TRBJ1-1; D is undetermined. Trimming stripped 3 bases from V and 4 bases from J, with 16 bases between. The CDR3 runs to 15 residues. The germline CDR1 and CDR2 sequences are SGHNT and YYREEE (reference sequence). DNA for the CDR3: TGTGCCAGCAGCTCCCCCCGCCAGGATACCACTGAAGCTTTCTTT. The encoded protein is CASSSPRQDTTEAFF.

This chain links TRBV11-3 with TRBJ2-7, with D perhaps matching TRBD1 (5 bases). CDR3 length: 15 amino acids. Trimming took off 2 bases at V and 2 bases at J, with 13 bases between the two ends. CDR1 is SGHNT, CDR2 YENEEA, per germline. CDR3 sequence: CASSLLTGAPYEQYF. In DNA form, the CDR3 reads TGTGCCAGCAGCTTACTAACAGGTGCCCCCTACGAGCAGTACTTC.

V usage is TRBV7-3 and J usage is TRBJ1-5, with D possibly matching TRBD1 (5 bases). V lost 5 bases, J lost 6 bases, and 20 bases lay in between. From germline, CDR1 is SGHTA and CDR2 FQGTGA. The CDR3 has 16 amino acids. CDR3 amino acids: CASSPYTTGAPQPQHF. In nucleotides, the CDR3 is TGTGCCAGCAGCCCGTACACCACAGGCGCCCCTCAGCCCCAGCATTTT.